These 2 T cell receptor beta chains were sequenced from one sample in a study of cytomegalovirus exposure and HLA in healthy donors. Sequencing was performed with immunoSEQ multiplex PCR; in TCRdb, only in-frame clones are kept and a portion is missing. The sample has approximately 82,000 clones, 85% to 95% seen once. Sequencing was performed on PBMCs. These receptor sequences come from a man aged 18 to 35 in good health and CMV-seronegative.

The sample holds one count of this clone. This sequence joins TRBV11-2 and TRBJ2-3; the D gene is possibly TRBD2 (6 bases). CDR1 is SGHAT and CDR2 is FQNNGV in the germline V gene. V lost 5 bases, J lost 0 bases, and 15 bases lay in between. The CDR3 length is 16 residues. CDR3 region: CASSPIGAGSTDTQYF. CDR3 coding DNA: TGTGCCAGCAGCCCTATAGGGGCGGGGAGCACAGATACGCAGTATTTT.

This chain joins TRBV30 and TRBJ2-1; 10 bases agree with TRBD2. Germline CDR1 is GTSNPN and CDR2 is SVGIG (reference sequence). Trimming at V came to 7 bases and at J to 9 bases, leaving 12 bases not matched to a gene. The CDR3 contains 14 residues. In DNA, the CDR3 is TGTGCCTCGAAGCAAGCGGGGGGGCCAGGTGAGCAGTTCTTC. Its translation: CASKQAGGPGEQFF.